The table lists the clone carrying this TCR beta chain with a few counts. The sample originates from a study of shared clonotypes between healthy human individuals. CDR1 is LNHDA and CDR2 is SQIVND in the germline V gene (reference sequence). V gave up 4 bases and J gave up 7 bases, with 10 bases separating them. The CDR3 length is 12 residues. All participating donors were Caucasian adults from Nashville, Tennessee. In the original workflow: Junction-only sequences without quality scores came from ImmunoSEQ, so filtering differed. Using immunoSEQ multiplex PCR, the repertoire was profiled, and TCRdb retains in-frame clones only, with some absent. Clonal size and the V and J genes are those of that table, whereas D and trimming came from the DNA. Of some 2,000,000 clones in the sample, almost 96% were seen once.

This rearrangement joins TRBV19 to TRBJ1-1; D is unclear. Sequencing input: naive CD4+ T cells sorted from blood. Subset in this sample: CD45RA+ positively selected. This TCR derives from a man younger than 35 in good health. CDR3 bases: TGTGCCAGTAGTACGTCCCACAGTGAAGCTTTCTTT. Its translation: CASSTSHSEAFF.